This TCR beta chain was found in a study of blood T cell repertoires in COVID-19. On the study more broadly: Samples of COVID-19 (acute and convalescent) were obtained from the United States, Italy and Spain. The cDNA or gDNA used as material had been derived from T cells, B-cell-depleted T cells, or PBMCs.

Original analysis: Reference gene primer amplification in the assay estimated nucleated cell counts. Some clones are missing from TCRdb's copy, which holds only in-frame ones; the method was immunoSEQ multiplex PCR. V and J calls and clone size come straight from that table; D and trimming were deduced from the DNA. The table lists some 48,000 clones, about four fifths of them singletons. The CDR3 sequence is 13 residues long. The sequence came from a human donor in a cohort sampled during active COVID-19. The V gene is TRBV21-1, the J gene TRBJ1-1. TRBV21-1 is designated a pseudogene. Input material: peripheral blood. In DNA, the CDR3 is TGTGCCAGCAGCAAAGGCCGGGGTGCCGAAGCTTTCTTT. Translating it yields CASSKGRGAEAFF.